This is a list of T cell receptor beta chains from one sample in a study of blood T cell repertoires in COVID-19. The protocol was immunoSEQ multiplex PCR, while the TCRdb copy is restricted to in-frame clones and leaves out a portion. This table has roughly 200,000 clones, 86% appearing once. The sequencing input was PBMCs or T cells enriched from blood (not recorded which). The receptor source for this set is a man in his forties with acute COVID-19. Both conserved end residues are part of each CDR3. The D gene is left open where the match is weak. Rows give clone size only sometimes, using once, few, many, or a class for an expanded clone.

few	TRBV9	TRBD2	TRBJ2-2	TGTGCCAGCAGCGTATGGCGGGAGGCCCGCACCGGGGAGCTGTTTTTT	CASSVWREARTGELFF
NA	TRBV25-1	NA	TRBJ2-1	TGTGCCAGCAGTGATCTTGGCTCGAAGCAGTTCTTC	CASSDLGSKQFF
NA	TRBV11-2	TRBD1	TRBJ1-1	TGTGCCAGCAGGTGGACAGGGGGCGCGCGGAACACTGAAGCTTTCTTT	CASRWTGGARNTEAFF
NA	TRBV5-4	TRBD1	TRBJ1-1	TGTGCCAGCAGCCGGACAGGCCCCACTGAAGCTTTCTTT	CASSRTGPTEAFF
NA	TRBV29-1	NA	TRBJ1-1	TGCAGCGTTGTGGCCGGGTCGGCGAACACTGAAGCTTTCTTT	CSVVAGSANTEAFF
NA	TRBV2	NA	TRBJ2-7	TGTGCCAGCAGGGTAGACTACTACGAGCAGTACTTC	CASRVDYYEQYF
NA	TRBV30	NA	TRBJ1-2	TGTGCCTGGATTAGCGTCAGCAGGAACTATGGCTACACCTTC	CAWISVSRNYGYTF
NA	TRBV7-3	NA	TRBJ1-1	TGTGCCAGCAGCTTCGGGGGACTTGCCACTGAAGCTTTCTTT	CASSFGGLATEAFF
NA	TRBV30	NA	TRBJ2-7	TGTGCCTGGAATGCCAGGGCAGGCTACGAGCAGTACTTC	CAWNARAGYEQYF
NA	TRBV7-2	NA	TRBJ1-6	TGTGCCAGCAGCGCGGGACGGAACAATTCACCCCTCCACTTT	CASSAGRNNSPLHF
NA	TRBV28	TRBD1	TRBJ1-5	TGTGCCAGCAGCCCCGGACAGGCTAGCAATCAGCCCCAGCATTTT	CASSPGQASNQPQHF
NA	TRBV20-1	NA	TRBJ1-5	TGCAGTGTAACAGGGAATCAGCCCCAGCATTTT	CSVTGNQPQHF
NA	TRBV15	TRBD2	TRBJ2-3	TGTGCCACCAGCAGTGCGATCCTAGCGGGAGGAACAGATACGCAGTATTTT	CATSSAILAGGTDTQYF
NA	TRBV18	TRBD1	TRBJ2-6	TGTGCCAGCTCACCGACAGGGTCTGGGGCCAACGTCCTGACTTTC	CASSPTGSGANVLTF
NA	TRBV7-2	NA	TRBJ2-5	TGTGCCAGCAGCTTAGGTGGCACCGGCGGGGAGACCCAGTACTTC	CASSLGGTGGETQYF
NA	TRBV9	NA	TRBJ1-1	TGTGCCAGCAGCCCGGGCCACGGGGGCACTGAAGCTTTCTTT	CASSPGHGGTEAFF
NA	TRBV28	NA	TRBJ2-7	TGTGCCAGCAGTTTGAACAGAGCCTACGAGCAGTACTTC	CASSLNRAYEQYF
NA	TRBV21-1	NA	TRBJ2-7	TGTGCCAGCAGCGGGAGGGACGAGCAGTACTTC	CASSGRDEQYF
NA	TRBV5-1	NA	TRBJ1-1	TGCGCCAGCAGCTTGGAGGAGACCACTGAAGCTTTCTTT	CASSLEETTEAFF
NA	TRBV19	TRBD1	TRBJ1-5	TGTGCCACCACCAAGCGGGTATTGGGACAGAGCAATCAGCCCCAGCATTTT	CATTKRVLGQSNQPQHF
NA	TRBV18	NA	TRBJ1-3	TGTGCCAGCTCACCCACTAGTAGCGGGCCGCAGAGCGACACCATATATTTT	CASSPTSSGPQSDTIYF
NA	TRBV9	TRBD1	TRBJ1-3	TGTGCCAGCAGCGCCCGGGACCCCGGGACAGCCTCTGGAAACACCATATATTTT	CASSARDPGTASGNTIYF
NA	TRBV5-1	TRBD2	TRBJ2-2	TGCGCCAGCAGTGCGGGAGTGGAGACCGGGGAGCTGTTTTTT	CASSAGVETGELFF
NA	TRBV6-5	TRBD2	TRBJ2-7	TGTGCCAGCCCAAAGGGGGGACTAGCCGCCTACGAGCAGTACTTC	CASPKGGLAAYEQYF